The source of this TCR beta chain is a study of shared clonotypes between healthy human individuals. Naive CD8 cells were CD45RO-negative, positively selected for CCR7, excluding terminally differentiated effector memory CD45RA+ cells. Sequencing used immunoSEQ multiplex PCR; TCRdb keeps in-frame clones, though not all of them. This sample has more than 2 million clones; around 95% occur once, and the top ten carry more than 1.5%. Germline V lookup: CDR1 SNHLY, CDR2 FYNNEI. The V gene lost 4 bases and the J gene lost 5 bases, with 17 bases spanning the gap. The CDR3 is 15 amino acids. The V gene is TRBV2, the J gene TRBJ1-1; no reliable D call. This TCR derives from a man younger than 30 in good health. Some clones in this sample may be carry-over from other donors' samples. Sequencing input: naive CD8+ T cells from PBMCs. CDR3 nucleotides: TGTGCCAGCAGTGTAAGTTCAGAAGAAGGGACTGAAGCTTTCTTT. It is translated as CASSVSSEEGTEAFF.